These 13 T cell receptor beta chains originate from one sample sequenced in a study of neurological immune-mediated disorders (dated by TCRdb to between 2019 and 2020). Reading the label with the study, this specimen's time point is: longitudinal time-point 1 (baseline). Library preparation used 5' RACE. Sequenced on an Illumina HiSeq 2500. In-frame beta chains were kept once TCRdb had trimmed the public reads at Q25 with fastp and called clones with MiXCR. Rows are combined by CDR3 protein, so each entry shows the most common genes and DNA. Present in this sample are 60,000 to 90,000 distinct CDR3 sequences, 9.5% to 13% of which were seen just once. Clones ranked in the top ten supply 8.5% to 10% of the sample. The sequencing input was PBMCs. All receptors come from a man aged 25-45 years in good health.

This chain links TRBV10-3 with TRBJ2-1, with unresolved D. Trimming pared 2 bases from V and 8 bases from J, leaving 7 bases between. CDR3 length: 12 amino acids. Germline V gives CDR1 ENHRY, CDR2 SYGVKD. The CDR3 sequence: CAISEMGDEQFF. For the CDR3, the DNA is TGTGCCATCAGTGAGATGGGTGATGAGCAGTTCTTC.

This clonotype was counted at least ten times. The chain combines TRBV28 with TRBJ2-7; D is uncertain. Trimming left V 8 bases short and J 0 bases short, with 5 bases between. Looked up from germline, CDR1 is MDHEN and CDR2 is SYDVKM. The CDR3 is made up of 11 amino acids. The chain's CDR3 is CASGDSYEQYF. The CDR3 nucleotides read TGTGCCAGCGGTGACTCCTACGAGCAGTACTTC.

This clonotype appeared many times. The chain recombines TRBV20-1 with TRBJ2-3, with TRBD2 identical over 7 bases. CDR3 size: 14 residues. The germline V gene has CDR1 DFQATT and CDR2 SNEGSKA (reference sequence). V dropped 3 bases and J dropped 0; count of bases not matched to a gene: 3. The CDR3 here is CSASRGVSTDTQYF. As DNA, the CDR3 is TGCAGTGCTAGTCGGGGGGTGAGCACAGATACGCAGTATTTT.

In this sample, this clonotype turned up many times. The V gene is TRBV27, the J gene TRBJ1-1; D is possibly TRBD1 (5 bases). V lost 4 bases and J 5 bases, leaving 5 bases between the germline ends. This CDR3 has 11 amino acids. Germline CDR1 MNHEY, CDR2 SMNVEV (reference sequence). CDR3 in amino acids: CASSYRTEAFF. The CDR3 bases are TGTGCCAGCAGTTACAGGACTGAAGCTTTCTTT.

This clonotype showed up many times. The gene calls are TRBV7-9 and TRBJ2-2; no clear D. Trimming stripped 1 base from V and 7 bases from J, with 10 bases between. Germline CDR1 reads SEHNR; CDR2 reads FQNEAQ (reference sequence). The CDR3 length is 14 residues. The CDR3 bases are TGTGCCAGCAGCTTAGAATCGGGTATCGGGGAGCTGTTTTTT. Translation: CASSLESGIGELFF. Looking up the rest from reference TRBV7-9 and TRBJ2-2 gives the full variable domain: DTGVSQNPRHKITKRGQNVTFRCDPISEHNRLYWYRQTLGQGPEFLTYFQNEAQLEKSRLLSDRFSAERPKGSFSTLEIQRTEQGDSAMYLCASSLESGIGELFFGEGSRLTVL.

In its sample, this clonotype was seen many times. The chain uses TRBV7-2 and TRBJ2-2, with D unclear. Germline CDR1 is SGHTA and CDR2 is FQGNSA. The CDR3 spans 13 residues. The V and J ends lost 2 bases and 4 bases respectively, with 5 bases between them. CDR3 nucleotides: TGTGCCAGCAGCTTACAAATCACCGGGGAGCTGTTTTTT. Translation gives CASSLQITGELFF.

This clonotype was detected ten times or more. J is TRBJ2-5 and V is TRBV20-1, with a weak D call TRBD1 (6 bases). The CDR3 is made up of 13 amino acids. Germline CDR1 is DFQATT and CDR2 is SNEGSKA (reference sequence). V was clipped by 3 bases and J by 1 base, with 9 bases between them. CDR3 sequence (DNA): TGCAGTGCTAGCGCGGACAGCCAAGAGACCCAGTACTTC. Translation: CSASADSQETQYF.

There are a few counts of this clonotype. The gene calls are TRBV7-2 and TRBJ1-5; TRBD1 aligns across 7 bases. This CDR3 spans 19 amino acids. After removal of 2 bases from V and 0 bases from J, the junction contained 13 bases not matched to a gene. Germline-derived CDR1 and CDR2 are SGHTA and FQGNSA. The DNA of the CDR3 is TGTGCCAGCAGCTTATCCCGGGACAGTATAGGGTATAGCAATCAGCCCCAGCATTTT. Its protein product is CASSLSRDSIGYSNQPQHF.

Many counts were recorded for this clonotype. The chain recombines TRBV20-1 with TRBJ2-7, with 11 nucleotides matching TRBD2. Germline CDR1 DFQATT, CDR2 SNEGSKA (reference sequence). The CDR3 runs to 14 residues. The V segment lost 3 bases and the J segment 4 bases; nucleotides outside the gene matches: 5. CDR3 coding DNA: TGCAGTGCTAGGGTAGCGGGAGGGCCTTACGAGCAGTACTTC. Protein sequence: CSARVAGGPYEQYF.

Concerning this clonotype: This sequence may be a read error, since a much larger clone differs from it by one base. The chain links TRBV7-3 to TRBJ2-5, with 7 bases lining up with TRBD1. Germline V gives CDR1 SGHTA, CDR2 FQGTGA. The CDR3 totals 13 residues. CDR3 in DNA: TGTGCCAACAGCAGGGGGTTAGAAGAGACCCAGTACTTC. This gives the protein CANSRGLEETQYF.

This clonotype was detected many times. The rearrangement uses TRBV12-3 or TRBV12-4 and TRBJ2-3; 12 bases match TRBD2. The CDR3 sequence is 20 residues long. Trimming at V came to 5 bases and at J to 5 bases, leaving 20 bases not matched to a gene. CDR3 amino acids: CASSPRFGGLAGNVGDTQYF. DNA for the CDR3: TGTGCCAGCAGTCCGAGGTTTGGAGGACTAGCGGGAAACGTTGGAGATACGCAGTATTTT.

Turning to this clonotype: Given a much more abundant clone one base away, this may be a read error. This chain links TRBV5-1 with TRBJ2-7, with 8 nucleotides matching TRBD1. Germline V CDR1 and CDR2: SGHRS, YFSETQ. This CDR3 contains 14 residues. CDR3 DNA: TGCGTCAGCAGCTCCCGACAGGGGACCTACGAGCAGTACTTC. Residues: CVSSSRQGTYEQYF.

This clonotype was seen repeatedly, ten times or more. The chain uses TRBV6-5 and TRBJ2-7; D gene ambiguous. The CDR3 extends over 14 amino acids. Germline CDR1 reads MNHEY; CDR2 reads SVGAGI. V lost 6 bases and J 4 bases, leaving 16 bases between the germline ends. CDR3 region: CASRKAQVGYEQYF. The DNA of the CDR3 is TGTGCCAGCAGGAAGGCGCAGGTGGGGTACGAGCAGTACTTC.